Following are 8 T cell receptor beta chains from one sample sequenced in a study of immune heterogeneity within non-small cell lung tumors (dated by TCRdb to 2017 to 2018). Sequencer: HiSeq X Ten. A multiplex PCR system amplified the TCR beta CDR3 region, with a first 10-cycle round using 32 V-gene forward and 13 J-gene reverse primers. TCRdb's own reprocessing of the public reads used fastp at Q25 and MiXCR and kept productive beta chains. Duplicate CDR3 protein sequences are folded into a single record with the most common DNA and genes. The sample data list around 12,000 distinct CDR3 sequences, and 22% of these were observed just once. The ten top clones hold 4.6% of the sample. The TCR template was genomic DNA extracted from bulk tumor tissue, and approximately 650 ng of gDNA was amplified for each sample. During surgery, multiple biopsies were taken from each primary tumor and placed as far apart as possible within the tumor mass. The study cohort was described as untreated, and patients were newly diagnosed NSCLC cases undergoing curative surgery.

Sample: lung tumor tissue. The receptors originated from a man aged 60-69 years with non-small cell lung cancer.

This chain links TRBV7-9 with TRBJ2-7; D unresolved. The V end lost 4 bases, the J end lost 9 bases, and 16 bases lay between the germline ends. This CDR3 contains 13 residues. CDR1 and CDR2 (germline): SEHNR, FQNEAQ (reference sequence). In DNA form, the CDR3 reads TGTGCCAGCAGCTCCCCTACAGAGACGAGGCAGTACTTC. It encodes CASSSPTETRQYF.

Within the sample, this clonotype is medium-sized. The chain combines TRBV6-1 with TRBJ2-7, with D perhaps TRBD1 (6 bases). The CDR3 length is 13 residues. Trimming pared 5 bases from V and 7 bases from J, leaving 15 bases between. Germline assignment: CDR1 MNHNS and CDR2 SASEGT. CDR3 sequence (DNA): TGTGCCAGCAGTTACGTTACAGGGCGAGAGCAGTACTTC. This encodes CASSYVTGREQYF.

The rearrangement links TRBV13 to TRBJ1-1; D is possibly TRBD1 (6 bases). This CDR3 is 11 amino acids long. The V gene lost 0 bases and the J gene lost 12 bases, with 8 bases spanning the gap. Germline-derived CDR1 and CDR2 are PRHDT and FYEKMQ (reference sequence). Here the CDR3 reads CASSLGQGPFF. CDR3 nucleotides: TGTGCCAGCAGCTTAGGACAGGGCCCTTTCTTT.

Judged by abundance, this clonotype is medium-sized. This rearrangement joins TRBV11-3 to TRBJ1-1; D call uncertain. Germline CDR1 reads SGHNT; CDR2 reads YENEEA. This CDR3 comprises 14 residues. The V end was cut by 2 bases, the J end by 5 bases, with 12 bases between. In nucleotides, the CDR3 is TGTGCCAGCAGCTTATCCGGGTTGAGAACTGAAGCTTTCTTT. Its translation is CASSLSGLRTEAFF.

This clonotype was counted a single time. This chain uses TRBV12-3 or TRBV12-4 with TRBJ2-1; D is tentatively TRBD1 or TRBD2 (5 bases each). The CDR3 is 14 residues long. The V end was cut by 6 bases, the J end by 6 bases, with 15 bases between. CDR3 in DNA: TGTGCCAGCAGCCGAACCGGGGCTAGCAATGAGCAGTTCTTC. It is translated as CASSRTGASNEQFF.

The table lists this clonotype with a few counts. The J gene is TRBJ2-7, the V gene TRBV6-2 or TRBV6-3; 11 positions match TRBD2. Germline-derived CDR1 and CDR2 are MNHEY and SVGEGT. The CDR3 is 15 amino acids. The J segment lost 3 bases and the V segment lost 2 bases, leaving 3 bases of the junction unmatched. In DNA form, the CDR3 reads TGTGCCAGCAGTTACGGGGGACTAGCGGACTACGAGCAGTACTTC. Its translation is CASSYGGLADYEQYF.

This clonotype rates as medium-sized (0.01 to 0.1%). The chain links TRBV10-3 to TRBJ2-7, with 10 bases lining up with TRBD2. The junction had 5 bases not matched to a gene; V was cut back by 2 bases and J by 4 bases. This CDR3 contains 15 residues. CDR1 is ENHRY and CDR2 is SYGVKD in the germline V gene. CDR3 coding DNA: TGTGCCATCAGTGAGGCTAGCGGGAGTTCTTACGAGCAGTACTTC. Translation: CAISEASGSSYEQYF.

With respect to this clonotype: A much more abundant neighbour one base away suggests this may be a read error. The J gene is TRBJ2-3, the V gene TRBV5-1; no clear D. V was cut by 0 bases and J by 2 bases, with 10 bases left in between. This CDR3 has 15 residues. Germline CDR1 reads SGHRS; CDR2 reads YFSETQ. The DNA of the CDR3 is TGCGCCAGCAGCTTGGCGGCAGCCATCACAGATACGCAGTATTTT. It is translated as CASSLAAAITDTQYF.